This is a list of T cell receptor beta chains from one sample in a study of T cell responses to AZD1222 COVID-19 vaccine. Sequencing was performed with immunoSEQ multiplex PCR; in TCRdb, only in-frame clones are kept and a portion is missing. The table has about 88,000 clones, approximately 91% seen once; the top ten hold approximately 5%. The specimen was peripheral blood, collected 28 days after the second AZD1222 dose. The receptors stem from an adult who received the AZD1222 COVID-19 vaccine. The CDR3 runs from the conserved cysteine through the conserved F or W. The D gene is left open where the match is weak. A row's size may be missing; if present it is once, few, many or a size class.

D,J,V,size,DNA,CDR3
-,TRBJ1-1,TRBV5-1,-,TGCGCCAGCAGCACGATGTGGAACACTGAAGCTTTCTTT,CASSTMWNTEAFF
-,TRBJ1-1,TRBV5-1,-,TGCGCCAGCAGCAGAGGCAGTATGAACACTGAAGCTTTCTTT,CASSRGSMNTEAFF
-,TRBJ1-2,TRBV7-9,-,TGTGCCAGCAGCTTAGTTCAGGGGCTTGGTGGCTACACCTTC,CASSLVQGLGGYTF
-,TRBJ2-1,TRBV5-1,-,TGCGCCAGCAGCTTGGTGGTGAGCTCCTACAATGAGCAGTTCTTC,CASSLVVSSYNEQFF
-,TRBJ1-1,TRBV7-8,-,TGTGCCAGCTCGGGAGAACAAGCTTTCTTT,CASSGEQAFF
-,TRBJ2-6,TRBV30,once,TGTGCCTGGAGTGTACCCTCCGGGGCCAACGTCCTGACTTTC,CAWSVPSGANVLTF
-,TRBJ1-6,TRBV2,once,TGTGCCAGCAGTGAAGCCACAGGGCTCTCTAATTCACCCCTCCACTTT,CASSEATGLSNSPLHF
-,TRBJ1-3,TRBV5-6,-,TGTGCCAGCAGCCGCTGGGTGTCTGGAAACACCATATATTTT,CASSRWVSGNTIYF
-,TRBJ2-7,TRBV7-8,-,TGTGCCAGCAGCTTAGCCGGTACCTCCTACGAGCAGTACTTC,CASSLAGTSYEQYF
TRBD2,TRBJ2-1,TRBV7-2,-,TGTGCCAGCAGCTTCCCGGGACTAGCCTATGAGCAGTTCTTC,CASSFPGLAYEQFF
-,TRBJ1-6,TRBV6-5,-,TGTGCCAGTACACCGACACAGGGCGGGAATTCACCCCTCCACTTT,CASTPTQGGNSPLHF
-,TRBJ1-2,TRBV29-1,-,TGCAGCGTCGCGACTAACTATGGCTACACCTTC,CSVATNYGYTF
-,TRBJ2-3,TRBV29-1,-,TGCAGCGTTGAGGGACCGGGGAAAGATACGCAGTATTTT,CSVEGPGKDTQYF
TRBD2,TRBJ2-7,TRBV11-2,-,TGTGCCAGCAGCTGGGGGACTAGCGGGGGTCAATCCTACGAGCAGTACTTC,CASSWGTSGGQSYEQYF
-,TRBJ2-3,TRBV9,-,TGTGCCAGTCAACGGGGGGCGGATACAGATACGCAGTATTTT,CASQRGADTDTQYF
-,TRBJ1-6,TRBV6-2/TRBV6-3,-,TGTGCCAGCAGTTATGGTTTTGGACGCTCCTATAATTCACCCCTCCACTTT,CASSYGFGRSYNSPLHF
TRBD1,TRBJ2-7,TRBV7-2,-,TGTGCCAGCAGTCACGACAGGGCCTCCTACGAGCAGTACTTC,CASSHDRASYEQYF
-,TRBJ1-1,TRBV10-2,-,TGCGCCAGCAGTGCGCGCCGTAAGGGGAGCACTGAAGCTTTCTTT,CASSARRKGSTEAFF
-,TRBJ1-4,TRBV21-1,-,TGTGCCAGCAGCAAAGAGGGACAGCCTAATGAAAAACTGTTTTTT,CASSKEGQPNEKLFF
-,TRBJ2-7,TRBV7-9,-,TGTGCCAGCAGACCAGTTGCCCGCTACGAGCAGTACTTC,CASRPVARYEQYF
TRBD1,TRBJ1-1,TRBV6-5,-,TGTGCCAGCAGTACCGGGACAGCGGTAAGAGCTTTCTTT,CASSTGTAVRAFF
-,TRBJ2-3,TRBV2,-,TGTGCCAGCAGTGGCAAGGGTACGCAGTATTTT,CASSGKGTQYF
-,TRBJ2-5,TRBV5-1,once,TGCGCCAGCAGCTTGGGACAGGGAGGGGAGACCCAGTACTTC,CASSLGQGGETQYF
-,TRBJ2-2,TRBV5-4,-,TGTGCCAGCAGCTTGGTTCAGGGGAACACCGGGGAGCTGTTTTTT,CASSLVQGNTGELFF
-,TRBJ1-1,TRBV5-6,-,TGTGCCAGCAGCCGAGGGACCGAAGCTTTCTTT,CASSRGTEAFF
-,TRBJ1-3,TRBV5-1,-,TGCGCCAGCAGCCCCACCGCCGGCCCCTCTGGAAACACCATATATTTT,CASSPTAGPSGNTIYF
-,TRBJ2-7,TRBV30,-,TGTGCCTGGAGCCAGATAGGGCAGGGAGATTACGAGCAGTACTTC,CAWSQIGQGDYEQYF
-,TRBJ1-3,TRBV6-1,-,TGTGCCAGCAGTGACCGTCGACAGGCGGGTAACACCATATATTTT,CASSDRRQAGNTIYF
-,TRBJ2-1,TRBV11-1,-,TGTGCCAGCAGCTTGCCCCGGACTACCTCCTACAATGAGCAGTTCTTC,CASSLPRTTSYNEQFF
TRBD2,TRBJ2-5,TRBV9,-,TGTGCCAGCAGCGTGAGCGGGGAGGGAGAGACCCAGTACTTC,CASSVSGEGETQYF
-,TRBJ2-5,TRBV7-2,-,TGTGCCAGCAGCTCTCTCCGAGAGACCCAGTACTTC,CASSSLRETQYF
-,TRBJ2-7,TRBV5-1,-,TGCGCCAGCAGCGGAGGGCGAGGGTACGAGCAGTACTTC,CASSGGRGYEQYF
TRBD1,TRBJ1-4,TRBV5-1,-,TGCGCCAGCAGCTCGGGACAGGGAACTGCAACTAATGAAAAACTGTTTTTT,CASSSGQGTATNEKLFF
-,TRBJ1-1,TRBV6-5,-,TGTGCCAGCACCCGCCTGTCGGGCTCTGAAGCTTTCTTT,CASTRLSGSEAFF
TRBD1,TRBJ1-1,TRBV5-1,-,TGCGCCAGCAGCTTGAGTCGGGACAGTGAAGCTTTCTTT,CASSLSRDSEAFF
-,TRBJ2-6,TRBV18,-,TGTGCCAGCTCACCAGGGCAGAGATCTGGGGCCAACGTCCTGACTTTC,CASSPGQRSGANVLTF
-,TRBJ1-5,TRBV5-5,-,TGTGCCAGCAGCTTGGCAGGTACCAATCAGCCCCAGCATTTT,CASSLAGTNQPQHF
-,TRBJ2-7,TRBV19,-,TGTGCCAGTAGTATAGTCGGCACCCCCTACGAGCAGTACTTC,CASSIVGTPYEQYF
-,TRBJ2-7,TRBV6-6,once,TGTGCCAGCAGTCGGACATCGGACGAGCAGTACTTC,CASSRTSDEQYF
-,TRBJ1-4,TRBV4-1,few,TGCGCCAGCAGCCAAAGGCAAGAGGAGGAAAAACTGTTTTTT,CASSQRQEEEKLFF
-,TRBJ2-3,TRBV19,-,TGTGCCAGCCTTATCCGGGGCACAGATACGCAGTATTTT,CASLIRGTDTQYF
TRBD1,TRBJ2-7,TRBV18,-,TGTGCCAGCTCCACCAGCCCCGGGACAGGGGCTTCCTACGAGCAGTACTTC,CASSTSPGTGASYEQYF
-,TRBJ2-2,TRBV19,-,TGTGCCAGTAGTAAACCGACAGGAGATCCCGGGGAGCTGTTTTTT,CASSKPTGDPGELFF
-,TRBJ2-1,TRBV18,-,TGTGCCAGCTCACCACCTGGGACTCCTAACAATGAGCAGTTCTTC,CASSPPGTPNNEQFF
-,TRBJ2-3,TRBV2,-,TGTGCCAGTCACCGACAAACGGGGATCGATACGCAGTATTTT,CASHRQTGIDTQYF
-,TRBJ2-3,TRBV7-9,-,TGTGCCAGCAGCTCCCCAGGGACCCACACAGATACGCAGTATTTT,CASSSPGTHTDTQYF
-,TRBJ1-1,TRBV7-9,-,TGTGCCAGCAGTAGTGTGGGCCTATGGGCTGAAGCTTTCTTT,CASSSVGLWAEAFF
TRBD1,TRBJ1-3,TRBV4-1,-,TGCGCCAGCAGCCAAGAGGGACAGGGGGACGGAAACACCATATATTTT,CASSQEGQGDGNTIYF
-,TRBJ1-3,TRBV7-9,-,TGTGCCAGCAGCTCCCCCGTCCGGAGGGCTTCTCCTGGAAACACCATATATTTT,CASSSPVRRASPGNTIYF
TRBD1,TRBJ1-4,TRBV5-1,-,TGCGCCAGCAGCCCCGGGACAGGTGATGAAAAACTGTTTTTT,CASSPGTGDEKLFF
TRBD1,TRBJ1-2,TRBV6-5,-,TGTGCCAGCCTACGGACAGGGGCGGGAGGCTACACCTTC,CASLRTGAGGYTF